Listed below are T cell receptor beta chains from one sample, sequenced in a study of shared clonotypes between healthy human individuals. This table comes from immunoSEQ multiplex PCR, and its TCRdb copy is limited to in-frame clones, with some not included. Among about 1 million clones, around four fifths were seen once, and the ten largest hold approximately 1.5%. The material sequenced was memory CD4+ T cells sorted from blood. The receptors here all came from a man aged 18 to 30 in good health. Each CDR3 is given with its conserved first and last residue. Fields, in order: V gene, J gene, clone size, D gene, CDR3 protein, CDR3 DNA. D genes are given only for firm matches. Size tells how often a clone was seen (once, few, many) or the class of an expanded clone, and some rows leave it out.

V: TRBV18
J: TRBJ2-2
size: once
D: -
CDR3: CASSPRTATNTGELFF
DNA: TGTGCCAGCTCACCCCGGACAGCAACGAACACCGGGGAGCTGTTTTTT

V: TRBV27
J: TRBJ1-1
size: -
D: -
CDR3: CASSLTFGGNTEAFF
DNA: TGTGCCAGCAGTTTAACTTTCGGAGGGAACACTGAAGCTTTCTTT

V: TRBV5-1
J: TRBJ2-1
size: -
D: -
CDR3: CASSPRTSFSYNEQFF
DNA: TGCGCCAGCAGCCCACGCACCAGTTTCTCCTACAATGAGCAGTTCTTC

V: TRBV4-3
J: TRBJ1-2
size: -
D: -
CDR3: CASSQDHLGGYTF
DNA: TGCGCCAGCAGCCAAGATCATTTGGGCGGCTACACCTTC

V: TRBV19
J: TRBJ1-1
size: few
D: TRBD1
CDR3: CASTRLGTANTEAFF
DNA: TGTGCCAGTACTCGGTTGGGGACAGCGAACACTGAAGCTTTCTTT

V: TRBV27
J: TRBJ2-5
size: -
D: TRBD2
CDR3: CASSPLGGAGAQETQYF
DNA: TGTGCCAGCAGTCCCTTAGGGGGAGCGGGAGCTCAAGAGACCCAGTACTTC

V: TRBV19
J: TRBJ1-5
size: -
D: TRBD1
CDR3: CASSRGTVGNQPQHF
DNA: TGTGCCAGTAGTAGGGGGACAGTGGGCAATCAGCCCCAGCATTTT

V: TRBV5-8
J: TRBJ1-6
size: -
D: -
CDR3: CASSLALFGRNNSPLHF
DNA: TGTGCCAGCAGCTTGGCCCTGTTCGGGAGAAATAATTCACCCCTCCACTTT

V: TRBV4-1
J: TRBJ2-3
size: few
D: -
CDR3: CASSPTGSTDTQYF
DNA: TGCGCCAGCAGCCCAACAGGGAGCACAGATACGCAGTATTTT

V: TRBV28
J: TRBJ1-3
size: -
D: TRBD1
CDR3: CASSLRQGATRSTIYF
DNA: TGTGCCAGCAGTTTAAGGCAGGGGGCCACCCGAAGCACCATATATTTT

V: TRBV4-1
J: TRBJ2-7
size: -
D: TRBD2
CDR3: CASSQGGVVAYEQYF
DNA: TGCGCCAGCAGCCAGGGAGGGGTAGTCGCCTACGAGCAGTACTTC

V: TRBV2
J: TRBJ2-3
size: few
D: -
CDR3: CASSPSKGSDTQYF
DNA: TGTGCCAGCAGCCCGAGCAAGGGATCAGATACGCAGTATTTT

V: TRBV28
J: TRBJ1-3
size: -
D: -
CDR3: CASRPPPLFGNTIYF
DNA: TGTGCCAGCAGGCCACCCCCACTTTTTGGAAACACCATATATTTT

V: TRBV28
J: TRBJ1-6
size: -
D: TRBD1
CDR3: CASSFGAGTGLSYNSPLHF
DNA: TGTGCCAGCAGTTTCGGAGCCGGGACAGGGTTGTCCTATAATTCACCCCTCCACTTT

V: TRBV5-1
J: TRBJ1-5
size: -
D: -
CDR3: CASSLDLTGAQHF
DNA: TGCGCCAGCAGCTTGGATCTGACTGGGGCCCAGCATTTT

V: TRBV2
J: TRBJ2-1
size: -
D: -
CDR3: CASTLDSYYNEQFF
DNA: TGTGCCAGCACACTGGACTCTTACTACAATGAGCAGTTCTTC

V: TRBV7-2
J: TRBJ1-5
size: -
D: -
CDR3: CASSLVLGQPQHF
DNA: TGTGCCAGCAGCTTAGTTTTGGGTCAGCCCCAGCATTTT

V: TRBV27
J: TRBJ1-1
size: -
D: -
CDR3: CASRVLARSGAYTEAFF
DNA: TGTGCCAGCAGAGTACTGGCTAGGTCGGGGGCATATACTGAAGCTTTCTTT

V: TRBV2
J: TRBJ1-4
size: few
D: -
CDR3: CASSVPGTGEKLFF
DNA: TGTGCCAGCAGCGTACCGGGGACGGGGGAAAAACTGTTTTTT

V: TRBV7-9
J: TRBJ1-1
size: -
D: TRBD1
CDR3: CASSLSRTGGEGTEAFF
DNA: TGTGCCAGCAGCTTAAGTAGGACAGGGGGAGAGGGCACTGAAGCTTTCTTT

V: TRBV11-2
J: TRBJ2-7
size: -
D: -
CDR3: CASSLEVGEQYF
DNA: TGTGCCAGCAGCTTGGAGGTCGGCGAGCAGTACTTC

V: TRBV4-1
J: TRBJ2-1
size: -
D: -
CDR3: CASSQDPGRNEQFF
DNA: TGCGCCAGCAGCCAAGATCCAGGGAGGAATGAGCAGTTCTTC

V: TRBV5-1
J: TRBJ2-3
size: -
D: TRBD2
CDR3: CASSLAGGGDTQYF
DNA: TGCGCCAGCAGCTTGGCGGGGGGTGGAGATACGCAGTATTTT

V: TRBV7-9
J: TRBJ1-2
size: -
D: TRBD1
CDR3: CASHKTGTGGSGYTF
DNA: TGTGCCAGTCATAAGACCGGGACAGGGGGCTCTGGCTACACCTTC

V: TRBV7-2
J: TRBJ2-1
size: -
D: -
CDR3: CASGKYRNNEQFF
DNA: TGTGCCAGCGGCAAATACAGGAACAATGAGCAGTTCTTC

V: TRBV6-5
J: TRBJ1-2
size: -
D: -
CDR3: CASSPQAGPNGYTF
DNA: TGTGCCAGCAGTCCCCAAGCAGGGCCAAACGGCTACACCTTC

V: TRBV18
J: TRBJ2-7
size: -
D: -
CDR3: CASSPRLGEQYF
DNA: TGTGCCAGCTCCCCCAGGTTAGGAGAGCAGTACTTC

V: TRBV4-3
J: TRBJ2-7
size: few
D: -
CDR3: CASSQDRASLYEQYF
DNA: TGCGCCAGCAGCCAAGATCGGGCCAGCCTGTACGAGCAGTACTTC

V: TRBV2
J: TRBJ1-2
size: -
D: -
CDR3: CASSGGAGYGYTF
DNA: TGTGCCAGCAGTGGGGGGGCCGGGTATGGCTACACCTTC

V: TRBV4-3
J: TRBJ2-7
size: -
D: TRBD2
CDR3: CASSHRTSGATYEQYF
DNA: TGCGCCAGCAGCCACAGGACTAGCGGAGCCACCTACGAGCAGTACTTC

V: TRBV6-6
J: TRBJ2-1
size: -
D: -
CDR3: CASSYARTQADEQFF
DNA: TGTGCCAGCAGTTACGCTAGGACTCAAGCCGATGAGCAGTTCTTC

V: TRBV29-1
J: TRBJ1-4
size: -
D: -
CDR3: CSVGLDSVTGDEKLFF
DNA: TGCAGCGTTGGATTGGACTCCGTCACGGGGGATGAAAAACTGTTTTTT

V: TRBV30
J: TRBJ2-3
size: -
D: TRBD2
CDR3: CAWKTSGTDTQYF
DNA: TGTGCCTGGAAGACTAGCGGCACAGATACGCAGTATTTT

V: TRBV7-2
J: TRBJ2-4
size: -
D: -
CDR3: CASSLDGSKLDIQYF
DNA: TGTGCCAGCAGCCTCGATGGCAGCAAGCTAGACATTCAGTACTTC

V: TRBV28
J: TRBJ1-2
size: -
D: -
CDR3: CASSPMGANHGYTF
DNA: TGTGCCAGCAGTCCAATGGGGGCAAACCATGGCTACACCTTC

V: TRBV5-6
J: TRBJ2-3
size: -
D: TRBD2
CDR3: CASSWVSRGVNTQYF
DNA: TGTGCCAGCAGCTGGGTCTCGCGGGGGGTGAATACGCAGTATTTT

V: TRBV25-1
J: TRBJ2-3
size: -
D: TRBD2
CDR3: CASSESGTGTSATDTQYF
DNA: TGTGCCAGCAGTGAATCGGGTACCGGAACTAGCGCCACAGATACGCAGTATTTT